The clone carrying this T cell receptor (beta chain) has a count of ten or more. This sample is drawn from a study of regulatory T cells in long-lasting Graves disease. About the research overall: Graves' patients, diagnosed recently, had received antithyroid drugs under 3 months.

Documented time point: newly diagnosed GD, antithyroid drugs for less than 3 months. From RNA extracted from PBMCs, the TCR library was made. Patients were from an endocrinology department in Xi'an, China. CDR3 size: 11 residues. Trimming shortened V by 6 bases and J by 1 base, and 3 bases separated the two germline ends. CDR1 and CDR2 (germline): MDHEN, SYDVKM. Arm-PCR with iRepertoire HTBI primers amplified the CDR3 regions for these TCR beta libraries. TCRdb re-called the multiplex PCR reads with MiXCR, one entry per CDR3 protein. The sample holds approximately 470,000 distinct CDR3 sequences; about 16% are singletons and the top ten take 12%. This same sample was also taken into another study, of T cells in Graves' hyperthyroidism and ophthalmopathy. From that second work: In the analysis, a 13 V-J model separated ophthalmopathy from stable hyperthyroidism.

The receptor was isolated from a middle-aged man with Graves disease. Sequences were derived from peripheral blood mononuclear cells (PBMCs), sampled at new diagnosis, from a patient treated with antithyroid drugs. The chain links TRBV28 to TRBJ1-1; D unclear. CDR3 region: CASRENTEAFF. CDR3 in DNA: TGTGCCAGCAGAGAGAACACTGAAGCTTTCTTT.